Included here is one TCR beta chain sequence, with context. The antigen is unknown. TRB rearrangements were amplified by multiplex PCR with BIOMED2 TRB-A/B primers. TCRdb re-derived calls from the multiplex PCR reads in MiXCR, one entry per CDR3 protein. The sample consists of roughly 7,200 distinct CDR3 sequences, approximately 24% of them appearing once. The sample originates from a study of T and B cells in COVID-19 patients. The wider study: Nine tenths of the roughly 20 active-infection patients had comorbidities associated with unfavorable COVID-19 outcome.

Blood genomic DNA input for TRB amplification was 250-500 ng. Study observations and caveats: Patients with COVID-19 reportedly showed strongly skewed T cell receptor beta variable and joining gene usage.

The CDR3 contains 13 residues. Germline V gives CDR1 KGHSH, CDR2 LQKENI. V shed 6 bases and J shed 6 bases, with 14 bases lying between them. The chain recombines TRBV18 with TRBJ1-1; D is ambiguous. The TCR was taken from a human donor with active COVID-19. The sequencing sample was made of blood. CDR3 sequence (DNA): TGTGCCAGCTCGCCCCCGGGAGGCCCTGAAGCTTTCTTT. The encoded protein is CASSPPGGPEAFF.